This T cell receptor beta chain was obtained from a study of shared clonotypes between healthy human individuals. Naive CD8 cells, CD45RO-negative and positively selected for CCR7, excluded terminally differentiated effector memory CD45RA+ cells. CDR1 SEHNR and CDR2 FQNEAQ come from the germline V gene (reference sequence). The CDR3 runs to 14 residues. V was clipped by 0 bases and J by 5 bases, with 11 bases between them. The table came from immunoSEQ multiplex PCR; TCRdb's copy has only in-frame clones and leaves some out. The data show fewer than 850,000 clones, roughly 96% seen once. The clonotype comes from a man aged 25 to 40 in good health. The chain couples TRBV7-9 to TRBJ2-7; D possibly uses TRBD1 or TRBD2 (6 bases each). The sequenced material came from naive CD8+ T cells sorted from blood. CDR3 coding DNA: TGTGCCAGCAGCTTAGCCGCAGGGGAGGACGAGCAGTACTTC. It specifies CASSLAAGEDEQYF.